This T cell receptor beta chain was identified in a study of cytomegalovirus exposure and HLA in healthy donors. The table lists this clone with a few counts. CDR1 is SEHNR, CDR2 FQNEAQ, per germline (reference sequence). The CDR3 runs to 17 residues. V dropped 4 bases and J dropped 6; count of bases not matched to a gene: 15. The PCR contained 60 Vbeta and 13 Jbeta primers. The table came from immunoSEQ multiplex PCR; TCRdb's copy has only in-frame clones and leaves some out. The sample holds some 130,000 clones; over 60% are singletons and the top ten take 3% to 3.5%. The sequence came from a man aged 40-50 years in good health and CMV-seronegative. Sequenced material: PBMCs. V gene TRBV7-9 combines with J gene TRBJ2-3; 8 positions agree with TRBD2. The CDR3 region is CASSSPEERETRDTQYF. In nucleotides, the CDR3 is TGTGCCAGCAGCTCCCCGGAGGAGCGGGAGACCCGGGATACGCAGTATTTT.